The 25 T cell receptor beta chains below come from one sample, sequenced in a study of prognosis after radiotherapy for stage I lung cancer. Genomic DNA served as the source from which two-round multiplex PCR generated TCR beta CDR3 amplicons. Primers were specific to each TRBV and TRBJ gene in first-round PCR. TCRdb fed the multiplex PCR reads into MiXCR, producing one record per CDR3 protein. The sample lists around 30,000 distinct CDR3 sequences, approximately 31% occurring once. The source was PBMCs, collected before or after stereotactic body radiation therapy (not recorded which). The source is a donor of 50 years or more with non-small cell lung cancer.

This clonotype was detected many times. The gene calls are TRBV12-3 or TRBV12-4 and TRBJ2-1, with TRBD2 matching 7 bases. This CDR3 spans 15 amino acids. With V trimmed by 6 bases and J by 4 bases, 9 bases remained unmatched. The CDR3: CASRPSSGMYNEQFF. CDR3 nucleotides: TGTGCCAGCAGGCCGTCGAGCGGGATGTACAATGAGCAGTTCTTC.

As regards this clonotype: A far larger clone is only one base removed, so a read error is likely. This rearrangement joins TRBV6-6 to TRBJ1-5; tentatively, D is TRBD1 (5 bases). This CDR3 has 17 amino acids. Germline CDR1 and CDR2: MNHNY and SVGAGI (reference sequence). V was pared by 0 bases and J by 5 bases, with 17 bases between. Here the CDR3 reads CASSYSEAGRGDQPQHF. For the CDR3, the DNA is TGTGCCAGCAGTTACTCGGAGGCAGGGCGGGGGGATCAGCCCCAGCATTTT.

A remark on this clonotype: A far larger clone is off by one base, so a read error is likely. V usage is TRBV6-1 and J usage is TRBJ2-1; D may match TRBD1 or TRBD2 (6 bases each). Germline V gives CDR1 MNHNS, CDR2 SASEGT. There are 15 residues in the CDR3. Deletions cut 3 bases from V and 9 bases from J, with 18 bases between. This CDR3 is CASSDSSQGLSEQFF. The CDR3 coding sequence is TGTGCCAGCAGTGACTCCTCACAGGGACTCAGTGAGCAGTTCTTC.

CDR3 in amino acids: CASSIHLRADEYFF. CDR3 DNA: TGTGCCAGTAGTATTCATCTGCGGGCGGATGAGTACTTCTTC. The V gene is TRBV19, the J gene TRBJ2-1; TRBD2 is a possible D gene (5 bases). Per the germline V gene, CDR1 is LNHDA and CDR2 is SQIVND (reference sequence). The length of the CDR3 is 14 residues. V was cut by 3 bases and J by 16 bases, with 22 bases left in between.

In this sample, this clonotype turned up many times. The V gene is TRBV2, the J gene TRBJ2-6; D may be TRBD1 (5 bases). Germline V gene data show CDR1 as SNHLY and CDR2 as FYNNEI. V gave up 4 bases and J gave up 0 bases, with 19 bases separating them. The CDR3 totals 19 residues. The CDR3 protein is CASSGEGRVTYSGANVLTF. CDR3 DNA sequence: TGTGCCAGCAGTGGAGAAGGCAGGGTGACTTACTCTGGGGCCAACGTCCTGACTTTC.

This chain uses TRBV7-9 with TRBJ2-7, with D possibly being TRBD2 (5 bases). Germline lookup yields CDR1 SEHNR and CDR2 FQNEAQ (reference sequence). Trimming stripped 3 bases from V and 13 bases from J, with 25 bases between. The CDR3 totals 15 residues. This CDR3 reads CASSFFHGLPREPYF. CDR3 DNA: TGTGCCAGCAGCTTCTTTCACGGACTTCCTCGCGAGCCTTACTTC.

This clonotype was seen repeatedly, ten times or more. The J gene is TRBJ2-2, the V gene TRBV5-1; TRBD1 aligns across 9 bases. Germline CDR1 SGHRS, CDR2 YFSETQ. The CDR3 sequence is 15 residues long. The V segment lost 4 bases and the J segment 1 base; nucleotides outside the gene matches: 2. DNA for the CDR3: TGCGCCAGCAGCGTGGGACAGGGGAACACCGGGGAGCTGTTTTTT. It encodes CASSVGQGNTGELFF.

About this clonotype: With a far larger clone one base away, a read error is the likely cause. The chain has TRBV6-5 and TRBJ2-3; the match to TRBD2 covers 11 bases. Germline CDR1 is MNHEY and CDR2 is SVGAGI. V gave up 5 bases and J gave up 3 bases; unmatched junction bases: 10. CDR3 length: 17 residues. The CDR3 is CASSGPASGGLTDTQYF. The DNA of the CDR3 is TGTGCCAGCAGTGGGCCCGCTAGCGGGGGGTTGACAGATACGCAGTATTTT.

In its sample, this clonotype was seen many times. V is TRBV28 and J is TRBJ2-3, with a possible D match to TRBD2 (6 bases). V shed 1 base and J shed 2 bases, with 16 bases lying between them. Germline V gene sequence: CDR1 MDHEN, CDR2 SYDVKM. The CDR3 is made up of 17 amino acids. For the CDR3, the DNA is TGTGCCAGCAGTTTATTGGGAGGTCAGCTCCTCACAGATACGCAGTATTTT. This sequence encodes CASSLLGGQLLTDTQYF.

This clonotype was counted ten times or more. The rearrangement links TRBV7-9 to TRBJ1-1; tentative D call: TRBD1 (5 bases). This CDR3 spans 15 amino acids. Germline V gene sequence: CDR1 SEHNR, CDR2 FQNEAQ (reference sequence). The V end lost 0 bases, the J end lost 6 bases, and 14 bases lay between the germline ends. This chain's CDR3 is CASSLAFGANSEAFF. CDR3 DNA: TGTGCCAGCAGCTTAGCTTTCGGGGCAAATTCTGAAGCTTTCTTT.

This clonotype was picked up many times. The chain couples TRBV19 to TRBJ2-6; TRBD2 might be the D (6 bases). The CDR3 is 19 residues long. Between the trimmed V and J ends, which lost 4 bases and 0 bases, there was a span of 19 bases. Germline CDR1 LNHDA, CDR2 SQIVND (reference sequence). The DNA of the CDR3 is TGTGCCAGTAGTACCCCCTTTCGGGGGAGAAGCTCTGGGGCCAACGTCCTGACTTTC. Translating gives CASSTPFRGRSSGANVLTF.

The chain joins TRBV29-1 to TRBJ2-5, with D hard to call. V was pared by 8 bases and J by 5 bases, with 9 bases between. The germline gives CDR1 SQVTM, CDR2 ANQGSEA. The CDR3 spans 10 residues. The CDR3 spells CSTSRETQYF. CDR3 nucleotide sequence: TGCAGCACGTCCAGGGAGACCCAGTACTTC.

As concerns this clonotype: Since no conserved phenylalanine or tryptophan closes the CDR3, a read error is the likely cause. J is TRBJ1-6 and V is TRBV30; D is perhaps TRBD1 (5 bases). The V gene lost 2 bases and the J gene lost 5 bases, with 16 bases spanning the gap. The CDR3 consists of 16 residues. The germline V gene encodes CDR1 GTSNPN and CDR2 SVGIG (reference sequence). CDR3 sequence: CAWSPGTWGNNSPLHL. CDR3 bases: TGTGCCTGGAGTCCCGGGACTTGGGGTAATAATTCACCCCTCCACTTA.

A few counts support this clonotype. A read error may explain this, as a much larger clone is one base away. The J gene is TRBJ1-5, the V gene TRBV28; D call uncertain. Germline V gives CDR1 MDHEN, CDR2 SYDVKM. Trimming left V 6 bases short and J 7 bases short, with 13 bases between. This CDR3 region has 13 residues. CDR3 residues: CASSRDQRQPQHF. The CDR3, as DNA: TGTGCCAGCAGCCGAGACCAGAGACAGCCCCAGCATTTT. Looking up the rest from reference TRBV28 and TRBJ1-5 gives the full variable domain: DVKVTQSSRYLVKRTGEKVFLECVQDMDHENMFWYRQDPGLGLRLIYFSYDVKMKEKGDIPEGYSVSREKKERFSLILESASTNQTSMYLCASSRDQRQPQHFGDGTRLSIL.

Notes on this clonotype: With only one base between it and a far larger clone, this is likely a read error. The chain combines TRBV7-2 with TRBJ1-3, with 7 bases lining up with TRBD1. Germline CDR1 is SGHTA and CDR2 is FQGNSA. The CDR3 contains 14 residues. The CDR3 coding sequence is TGTGCCAGCAGCGCGCGCAGGGGGTCGAACAACATATATTTT. As protein: CASSARRGSNNIYF.

At least ten counts were recorded for this clonotype. The chain recombines TRBV6-1 with TRBJ2-3; D may be TRBD1 (6 bases). V lost 1 base and J 4 bases, leaving 12 bases between the germline ends. Germline CDR1 is MNHNS and CDR2 is SASEGT. This CDR3 has 15 residues. The CDR3 nucleotides are TGTGCCAGCAGTGAAGGAGGGGGATTCGCAGATACGCAGTATTTT. It specifies CASSEGGGFADTQYF.

By share, this clonotype ranks as medium-sized (0.01 to 0.1%). This chain connects TRBV2 to TRBJ1-6; 7 bases line up with TRBD1. There are 13 residues in the CDR3. Germline V CDR1 and CDR2: SNHLY, FYNNEI. Losses at the gene ends were 10 bases for V and 10 bases for J; bases not matched to a gene: 10. The CDR3 here is CAKSQGGGSPLHF. For the CDR3, the DNA is TGTGCCAAAAGCCAGGGGGGAGGCTCACCCCTCCACTTT.

This clonotype has a count of ten or more. This chain links TRBV14 with TRBJ1-5; a possible D gene is TRBD1 (5 bases). CDR1 SGHDN and CDR2 FVKESK come from the germline V gene. The V and J ends lost 5 bases and 7 bases respectively, with 12 bases between them. The CDR3 runs to 13 residues. CDR3 bases: TGTGCCAGCAGCGAAGGGTGGGGCCAGCCCCAGCATTTT. Protein product: CASSEGWGQPQHF. Full variable domain (missing parts from reference TRBV14 and TRBJ1-5): EAGVTQFPSHSVIEKGQTVTLRCDPISGHDNLYWYRRVMGKEIKFLLHFVKESKQDESGMPNNRFLAERTGGTYSTLKVQPAELEDSGVYFCASSEGWGQPQHFGDGTRLSIL.

In this sample, this clonotype turned up many times. In DNA form, the CDR3 reads TGTGCCAGCAGCCGTAGACAGAACCTTGAAGCTTTCTTT. It codes for CASSRRQNLEAFF. The rearrangement joins TRBV7-6 to TRBJ1-1, with D possibly being TRBD1 (5 bases). The CDR3 covers 13 residues. Trimming shortened V by 5 bases and J by 7 bases, and 14 bases separated the two germline ends. CDR1 SGHVS and CDR2 FNYEAQ come from the germline V gene.

This clonotype was observed at least ten times. The V gene is TRBV30, the J gene TRBJ2-1; 9 nucleotides align to TRBD1. In germline, CDR1 is GTSNPN, CDR2 SVGIG (reference sequence). This CDR3 comprises 14 residues. Trimming cost V 0 bases and J 8 bases; bases outside gene matches: 5. The CDR3 coding sequence is TGTGCCTGGAGTGTCGGACAGGGGATCGATGAGCAGTTCTTC. Protein product: CAWSVGQGIDEQFF.

The chain carries TRBV6-2 or TRBV6-3 and TRBJ2-2; weak D call: TRBD2 (5 bases). The germline V gene has CDR1 MNHEY and CDR2 SVGEGT. V lost 3 bases and J lost 5, with 16 bases in between. This CDR3 region has 16 residues. In DNA form, the CDR3 reads TGTGCCAGCAGTTATAACGTTGGAGGAGTAACCGGGGAGCTGTTTTTT. It encodes CASSYNVGGVTGELFF.

Turning to this clonotype: A much larger clone lies one base from this, so it may be a read error. The V call is TRBV29-1, the J call TRBJ2-3, with a weak D call TRBD2 (5 bases). The CDR3 covers 10 residues. Deletions cut 6 bases from V and 11 bases from J, with 12 bases between. CDR1 SQVTM and CDR2 ANQGSEA come from the germline V gene. CDR3 in amino acids: CSVDSGKQYF. The CDR3 DNA sequence: TGCAGCGTGGACTCGGGAAAGCAGTATTTT.

This clonotype came up once. Given a far larger clone just one base away, this is likely a sequencing read error. This chain connects TRBV27 to TRBJ2-5, with D possibly being TRBD2 (5 bases). The length of the CDR3 is 16 residues. Trimming removed 5 bases at V and 5 bases at J, with 21 bases between. The germline V gene encodes CDR1 MNHEY and CDR2 SMNVEV (reference sequence). Here the CDR3 DNA reads TGTGCCAGCAGTGATTCCGGACTTCGGGCGGTCGAGACCCAGTACTTC. Its translation is CASSDSGLRAVETQYF.

The gene calls are TRBV19 and TRBJ1-1; 12 bases are shared with TRBD1. The CDR3 is 15 amino acids. CDR1 and CDR2 (germline): LNHDA, SQIVND (reference sequence). With V trimmed by 3 bases and J by 7 bases, 6 bases remained unmatched. The CDR3 sequence: CASSIFGTGGYEAFF. The DNA for the CDR3 is TGTGCCAGTAGTATTTTCGGGACAGGGGGCTATGAAGCTTTCTTT.

In its sample, this clonotype ranks as medium-sized. The chain links TRBV10-3 to TRBJ2-3, with D possibly matching TRBD1 (6 bases). Germline values: CDR1 ENHRY, CDR2 SYGVKD. V was shortened by 6 bases and J by 4 bases, with 17 bases between the two germline ends. This CDR3 comprises 15 residues. The CDR3 protein is CAIRKDSWIADTQYF. In nucleotides, the CDR3 is TGTGCCATCAGAAAGGACAGTTGGATCGCAGATACGCAGTATTTT.